These 8 T cell receptor beta chains share one sample of origin, sequenced in a study of beta chain features in type 1 diabetes. Study findings and constraints: Moderately but significantly shorter TCRB CDR3s were found in Type 1 diabetes patients in all four CD4+ subsets.

For these receptors, no antigen is known. The investigators reverse transcribed all of the isolated RNA, so they sequenced expressed TCRB transcripts. Method: immunoSEQ multiplex PCR; TCRdb's copy keeps in-frame clones and lacks some. The sample contains about 650,000 clones, around an eighth of which appear only once. Material for sequencing was naive CD4+ T cells from blood. The receptors come from a man between 25 and 39 years old with type 1 diabetes.

The chain links TRBV7-9 to TRBJ2-1, with 8 bases identical to TRBD1. V trimming: 3 bases; J trimming: 8 bases; junction bases outside the gene matches: 6. Looked up from germline, CDR1 is SEHNR and CDR2 is FQNEAQ (reference sequence). This CDR3 region has 14 residues. The CDR3 protein is CASSFRGHGDEQFF. The CDR3 DNA reads as TGTGCCAGCAGCTTCAGGGGGCACGGCGATGAGCAGTTCTTC. Full variable domain (remainder filled in from reference TRBV7-9 and TRBJ2-1): DTGVSQNPRHKITKRGQNVTFRCDPISEHNRLYWYRQTLGQGPEFLTYFQNEAQLEKSRLLSDRFSAERPKGSFSTLEIQRTEQGDSAMYLCASSFRGHGDEQFFGPGTRLTVL.

This clone is a singleton in its sample. The gene calls are TRBV10-2 and TRBJ2-7; 7 nucleotides align to TRBD1. Trimming removed 6 bases from V and 5 bases from J; junction bases left unmatched: 10. Per the germline V gene, CDR1 is WSHSY and CDR2 is SAAADI. This CDR3 contains 14 residues. The CDR3 protein is CASRDDRDTHEQYF. CDR3 DNA: TGCGCCAGCAGGGACGACAGGGATACCCACGAGCAGTACTTC.

This clone was observed a few times. This rearrangement joins TRBV6-7 to TRBJ2-7, with D perhaps TRBD2 (6 bases). TRBV6-7 is identified as an open reading frame with a role that is uncertain. The V end lost 7 bases, the J end lost 4 bases, and 20 bases lay between the germline ends. This CDR3 has 15 amino acids. CDR3 nucleotide sequence: TGTGCCAGCACTCCAGCGGTTAGCGGCCCTTACGAGCAGTACTTC. This gives the protein CASTPAVSGPYEQYF.

The V gene is TRBV19, the J gene TRBJ2-7; 11 positions agree with TRBD2. Germline loops: CDR1 LNHDA, CDR2 SQIVND (reference sequence). Trimming at V came to 3 bases and at J to 3 bases, leaving 13 bases not matched to a gene. There are 18 residues in the CDR3. CDR3 DNA: TGTGCCAGTAGTATTCAGGCTAGCGGGGGGCCTGATTACTACGAGCAGTACTTC. Amino acids: CASSIQASGGPDYYEQYF.

This clone was picked up a small number of times. The rearrangement joins TRBV29-1 to TRBJ1-1; D call uncertain. Germline V CDR1 and CDR2: SQVTM, ANQGSEA. The V end lost 5 bases, the J end lost 0 bases, and 10 bases lay between the germline ends. The CDR3 covers 13 residues. The CDR3 protein is CSVIGYLNTEAFF. The CDR3 region has the DNA TGCAGCGTTATAGGATATTTGAACACTGAAGCTTTCTTT. The complete variable domain, with remaining parts taken from reference TRBV29-1 and TRBJ1-1, reads SAVISQKPSRDICQRGTSLTIQCQVDSQVTMMFWYRQQPGQSLTLIATANQGSEATYESGFVIDKFPISRPNLTFSTLTVSNMSPEDSSIYLCSVIGYLNTEAFFGQGTRLTVV.

This clone was counted a single time. The CDR3 sequence: CASSLQGALEQYF. CDR3 DNA sequence: TGTGCCAGCAGTTTACAGGGGGCCCTCGAGCAGTACTTC. The chain recombines TRBV6-5 with TRBJ2-7; 9 nucleotides align to TRBD1. V lost 4 bases and J lost 6; bases outside the gene matches: 4. Germline values: CDR1 MNHEY, CDR2 SVGAGI. The CDR3 runs to 13 residues.

This clone was counted between two and nine times. In DNA, the CDR3 is TGTGCCAGCAGTGAACGGGAGGGCTCCGGGGGTGGCTACACCTTC. Protein: CASSEREGSGGGYTF. The rearrangement links TRBV2 to TRBJ1-2; TRBD1 might be the D (5 bases). Trimming removed 2 bases at V and 7 bases at J, with 17 bases between. The CDR3 runs to 15 residues. Germline CDR1 SNHLY, CDR2 FYNNEI.

The rearrangement joins TRBV6-1 to TRBJ1-2; 7 positions agree with TRBD1. Per germline, CDR1 MNHNS and CDR2 SASEGT. J gave up 6 bases and V 6 bases, and 7 bases lay outside the gene matches. The CDR3 runs to 13 residues. This chain's CDR3 is CASSFDRDDGYTF. CDR3 sequence (DNA): TGTGCCAGCAGCTTCGACAGGGACGATGGCTACACCTTC.